This TCR beta chain was sequenced during a study of blood T cell repertoires in COVID-19. Overall study: Sites across the United States, Italy and Spain contributed samples from acute and convalescent COVID-19. PBMCs, B-cell-depleted T cells, or T cells were the source of the cDNA or gDNA that made up the material.

Authors' processing steps: Amplifying reference gene primers gave estimates of nucleated cell counts. Profiled with immunoSEQ multiplex PCR; TCRdb holds only in-frame clones, not every one. V, J and clone size are taken as reported in that table, and D and trimming were inferred from the DNA itself. The top ten clones hold about 29% of a sample with 65,000 to 90,000 clones, about 83% of them seen once. Germline V CDR1 and CDR2: LNHNV, YYDKDF (reference sequence). Germline trimming cut 0 bases from V and 0 bases from J; bases unmatched to any gene: 5. The CDR3 consists of 17 residues. This clonotype was sampled from a woman of 80 years or more with acute or convalescent COVID-19. This chain uses TRBV15 with TRBJ1-3, with TRBD1 matching over 7 bases. Sequenced: peripheral blood. CDR3 DNA sequence: TGTGCCACCAGCAGAGATCAGGGGGGCTACTCTGGAAACACCATATATTTT. It translates to CATSRDQGGYSGNTIYF.